These T cell receptor beta chains were read from a single sample in a study of T cell repertoires in cytomegalovirus infection. A single record per CDR3 protein comes from TCRdb applying MiXCR to the reads. The table has some 220,000 distinct CDR3 sequences, 6.5% seen once. Input material: PBMCs. The receptors were sampled from a human donor in good health (CMV status not recorded). Some clones in this sample may be carry-over from other donors' samples. The CDR3 runs from the conserved cysteine through the conserved F or W. Fields, in order: D gene, clone size, V gene, J gene, CDR3 protein, CDR3 DNA. A D gene is named only where the DNA matches it firmly. For some rows the clone size is stated as once, few or many, or as a class when expanded; others skip it.

>TRBD2|few|TRBV15|TRBJ2-5
CATSRGRTRSGEETQYF
TGTGCCACCAGCAGAGGCAGGACTAGATCAGGCGAAGAGACCCAGTACTTC
>.|many|TRBV29-1|TRBJ1-3
CSATVGNTIYF
TGCAGCGCGACAGTTGGAAACACCATATATTTT
>.|many|TRBV9|TRBJ1-2
CASSPTGPLGYTF
TGTGCCAGCAGCCCGACAGGCCCCCTTGGCTACACCTTC
>TRBD1|many|TRBV6-1|TRBJ1-1
CASSYIRTGSNTEAFF
TGTGCCAGCAGTTATATCAGGACAGGGTCAAACACTGAAGCTTTCTTT
>.|many|TRBV7-8|TRBJ2-2
CASRKQNTGELFF
TGTGCCAGCAGGAAACAAAACACCGGGGAGCTGTTTTTT
>.|many|TRBV6-5|TRBJ2-2
CASSYSTGPQWNTGELFF
TGTGCCAGCAGTTACTCGACAGGACCCCAATGGAACACCGGGGAGCTGTTTTTT
>TRBD1|few|TRBV20-1|TRBJ1-4
CSANRGIGTNEKLFF
TGCAGTGCTAACAGGGGAATCGGGACTAATGAAAAACTGTTTTTT
>.|many|TRBV7-2|TRBJ1-1
CASSLGRENTEAFF
TGTGCCAGCAGCTTAGGCAGGGAGAACACTGAAGCTTTCTTT
>TRBD2|many|TRBV19|TRBJ2-3
CASSTTLAGPTDTQYF
TGTGCCAGTAGTACCACACTAGCGGGTCCCACAGATACGCAGTATTTT
>.|many|TRBV7-2|TRBJ2-2
CASSLVVPNTGELFF
TGTGCCAGCAGCTTAGTGGTTCCGAACACCGGGGAGCTGTTTTTT
>.|many|TRBV12-3/TRBV12-4|TRBJ1-3
CASSFIPGNTIYF
TGTGCCAGCAGCTTCATCCCCGGAAACACCATATATTTT
>.|many|TRBV6-5|TRBJ1-4
CASSYAPQGGGEKLFF
TGTGCCAGCAGTTACGCCCCACAGGGTGGAGGCGAAAAACTGTTTTTT
>.|few|TRBV20-1|TRBJ2-7
CSAHTTNSYEQYF
TGCAGTGCTCACACTACAAACTCCTACGAGCAGTACTTC
>TRBD2|many|TRBV12-3/TRBV12-4|TRBJ2-1
CASSLRGGAYNEQFF
TGTGCCAGCAGTCTTCGGGGGGGCGCATACAATGAGCAGTTCTTC
>.|many|TRBV15|TRBJ2-1
CATSRDRDNEQFF
TGTGCCACCAGCAGAGATCGGGACAATGAGCAGTTCTTC
>.|.|TRBV23-1|TRBJ1-4
CASSRNTETTDEKLFF
TGCGCCAGCAGTCGGAACACAGAGACAACTGATGAAAAACTGTTTTTT
>.|few|TRBV9|TRBJ1-1
CASSVVADLNTEAFF
TGTGCCAGCAGCGTAGTGGCAGACTTGAACACTGAAGCTTTCTTT
>.|many|TRBV29-1|TRBJ2-5
CSAAPPQETQYF
TGCAGCGCCGCACCACCCCAAGAGACCCAGTACTTC
>.|many|TRBV7-2|TRBJ1-2
CASSLEEARGNYGYTF
TGTGCCAGCAGCTTAGAGGAGGCCAGGGGTAACTATGGCTACACCTTC
>.|many|TRBV2|TRBJ1-2
CASPTPLGDGYTF
TGTGCCAGTCCTACCCCCCTGGGCGATGGCTACACCTTC
>TRBD1|many|TRBV7-2|TRBJ1-6
CASSLARGLSSPLHF
TGTGCCAGCAGCTTAGCAAGGGGGCTAAGTTCACCCCTCCACTTT
>.|.|TRBV28|TRBJ1-2
CASSNTGLGYGYTF
TGTGCCAGCAGTAATACAGGGTTAGGCTATGGCTACACCTTC
>.|many|TRBV20-1|TRBJ1-5
CSARGHSNQPQHF
TGCAGTGCTAGGGGACATAGCAATCAGCCCCAGCATTTT
>.|many|TRBV6-2/TRBV6-3|TRBJ1-1
CASSYFPIGRRDTEAFF
TGTGCCAGCAGTTACTTTCCGATAGGCCGAAGGGACACTGAAGCTTTCTTT
>.|many|TRBV6-1|TRBJ2-6
CASSKGSGANVLTF
TGTGCCAGCAGTAAAGGCTCTGGGGCCAACGTCCTGACTTTC
>.|.|TRBV9|TRBJ1-1
CASSHHASGGTTEAFF
TGTGCCAGCAGCCATCACGCTTCGGGGGGTACGACTGAAGCTTTCTTT
>.|many|TRBV7-2|TRBJ1-2
CASSLGSVGNYGYTF
TGTGCCAGCAGCCTAGGGTCTGTAGGGAACTATGGCTACACCTTC
>.|many|TRBV4-3|TRBJ1-1
CASSQDGVEGAFF
TGCGCCAGCAGCCAAGATGGGGTGGAGGGAGCTTTCTTT
>.|many|TRBV12-3/TRBV12-4|TRBJ2-1
CASSPDGVTYNEQFF
TGTGCCAGCAGTCCGGACGGGGTAACCTACAATGAGCAGTTCTTC
>TRBD2|few|TRBV6-2/TRBV6-3|TRBJ2-3
CASSSQRGGWTDTQYF
TGTGCCAGCAGTTCCCAGCGGGGGGGCTGGACAGATACGCAGTATTTT
>.|many|TRBV20-1|TRBJ1-2
CSARDPRGYYGYTF
TGCAGTGCTAGAGATCCGAGAGGGTACTATGGCTACACCTTC
>.|many|TRBV2|TRBJ2-1
CASSEARAGPWNEQFF
TGTGCCAGCAGTGAAGCGCGGGCAGGGCCGTGGAATGAGCAGTTCTTC
>TRBD1|.|TRBV30|TRBJ2-7
CAFQRDRDYEQYF
TGTGCCTTCCAGAGGGACAGGGACTACGAGCAGTACTTC
>.|many|TRBV5-1|TRBJ2-6
CASSFESITAGANVLTF
TGCGCCAGCAGCTTTGAGAGCATTACGGCTGGGGCCAACGTCCTGACTTTC
>TRBD2|many|TRBV6-2/TRBV6-3|TRBJ2-1
CASSSPGGPYNEQFF
TGTGCCAGCAGTTCACCGGGGGGGCCCTACAATGAGCAGTTCTTC
>.|many|TRBV7-2|TRBJ1-2
CASSSGLDYGYTF
TGTGCCAGCAGCTCAGGGCTGGACTATGGCTACACCTTC
>.|many|TRBV14|TRBJ2-2
CASSQDFGGTGELFF
TGTGCCAGCAGCCAAGATTTTGGGGGCACCGGGGAGCTGTTTTTT
>.|many|TRBV3-1|TRBJ1-4
CASSPAGAANEKLFF
TGTGCCAGCAGCCCTGCCGGGGCGGCTAATGAAAAACTGTTTTTT
>.|many|TRBV7-7|TRBJ1-1
CASSSNLNTEAFF
TGTGCTAGCAGCAGTAACTTAAACACTGAAGCTTTCTTT
>.|many|TRBV29-1|TRBJ2-3
CSVERGAPSDTQYF
TGCAGCGTTGAACGGGGGGCCCCTTCAGATACGCAGTATTTT
>TRBD1|many|TRBV20-1|TRBJ1-6
CSTRRGDSPLHF
TGCAGTACCCGCAGGGGGGATTCACCCCTCCACTTT
>.|few|TRBV18|TRBJ1-5
CASSPDFNQPQHF
TGTGCCAGCTCACCAGACTTCAATCAGCCCCAGCATTTT
>.|many|TRBV7-2|TRBJ1-3
CASSLDGQSSGNTIYF
TGTGCCAGCAGCTTAGACGGACAGAGCTCTGGAAACACCATATATTTT
>.|few|TRBV7-9|TRBJ1-4
CASSLALGTRNEKLFF
TGTGCCAGCAGCTTAGCACTAGGGACGAGAAATGAAAAACTGTTTTTT
>.|many|TRBV11-3|TRBJ2-2
CASSGGAANTGELFF
TGTGCCAGCAGCGGAGGGGCAGCGAACACCGGGGAGCTGTTTTTT
>TRBD2|.|TRBV6-6|TRBJ2-5
CASRTSGGRQETQYF
TGTGCCAGCAGGACTAGCGGGGGGCGCCAAGAGACCCAGTACTTC
>.|many|TRBV7-9|TRBJ1-1
CASSLGRGTIYTEAFF
TGTGCCAGCAGCCTAGGCCGGGGGACAATCTACACTGAAGCTTTCTTT
>TRBD2|many|TRBV10-2|TRBJ2-2
CATPPSGGASNTGELFF
TGCGCCACCCCTCCGAGCGGGGGGGCTTCGAACACCGGGGAGCTGTTTTTT
>TRBD2|many|TRBV19|TRBJ2-1
CASSIRDLRLAGEKQFF
TGTGCCAGTAGTATCCGTGACCTAAGACTAGCGGGGGAGAAGCAGTTCTTC
>TRBD2|once|TRBV7-9|TRBJ2-5
CASSFHGPGGKTQYF
TGTGCCAGCAGCTTTCACGGACCGGGGGGGAAGACCCAGTACTTC
>.|many|TRBV2|TRBJ2-6
CASTGARGANVLTF
TGTGCCAGCACGGGGGCGCGAGGGGCCAACGTCCTGACTTTC
>TRBD1|many|TRBV5-6|TRBJ2-7
CASSQDRGRLSSYEQYF
TGTGCCAGCAGCCAGGACAGGGGGCGCCTAAGCTCCTACGAGCAGTACTTC